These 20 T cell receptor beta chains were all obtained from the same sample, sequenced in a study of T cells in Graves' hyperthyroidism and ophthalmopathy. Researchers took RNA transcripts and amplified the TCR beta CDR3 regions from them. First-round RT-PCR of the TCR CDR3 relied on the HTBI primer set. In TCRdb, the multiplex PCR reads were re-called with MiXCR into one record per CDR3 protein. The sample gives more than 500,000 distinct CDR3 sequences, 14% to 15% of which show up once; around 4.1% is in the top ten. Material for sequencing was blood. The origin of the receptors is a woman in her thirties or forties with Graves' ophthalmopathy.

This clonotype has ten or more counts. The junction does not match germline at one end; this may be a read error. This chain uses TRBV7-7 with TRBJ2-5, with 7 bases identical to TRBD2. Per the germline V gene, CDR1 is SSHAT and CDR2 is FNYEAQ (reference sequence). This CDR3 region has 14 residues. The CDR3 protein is CASSLRLAGETQYF. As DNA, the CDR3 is TGTGCTAGCAGCTTACGATTAGCGGGAGAGACCCAGTACTTC.

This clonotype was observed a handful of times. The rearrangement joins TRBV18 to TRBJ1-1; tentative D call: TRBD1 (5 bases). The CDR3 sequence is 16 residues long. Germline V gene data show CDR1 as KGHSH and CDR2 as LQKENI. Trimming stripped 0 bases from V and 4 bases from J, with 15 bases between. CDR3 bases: TGTGCCAGCTCACCACCGGTGGGGGACGGTAGCACTGAAGCTTTCTTT. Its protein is CASSPPVGDGSTEAFF.

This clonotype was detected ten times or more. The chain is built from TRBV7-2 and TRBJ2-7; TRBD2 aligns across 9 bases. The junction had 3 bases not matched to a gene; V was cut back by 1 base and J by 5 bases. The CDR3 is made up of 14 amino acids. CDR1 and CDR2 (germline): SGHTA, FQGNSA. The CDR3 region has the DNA TGTGCCAGCAGCTTAGTAGCGGGAGATAACGAGCAGTACTTC. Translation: CASSLVAGDNEQYF.

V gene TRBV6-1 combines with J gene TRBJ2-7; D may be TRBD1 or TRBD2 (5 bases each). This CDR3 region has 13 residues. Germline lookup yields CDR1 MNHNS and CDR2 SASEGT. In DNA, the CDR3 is TGTGAAACGCGCCGGGGCAGTGGCTACGAGCAGTACTTC. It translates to CETRRGSGYEQYF.

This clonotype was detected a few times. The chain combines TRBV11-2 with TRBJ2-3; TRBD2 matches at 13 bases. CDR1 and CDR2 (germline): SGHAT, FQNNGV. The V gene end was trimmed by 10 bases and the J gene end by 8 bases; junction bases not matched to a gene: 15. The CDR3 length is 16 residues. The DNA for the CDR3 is TGTGCCACCGGCCGGGGAACTAGCGGGAGGGAGGGTACGCAGTATTTT. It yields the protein CATGRGTSGREGTQYF. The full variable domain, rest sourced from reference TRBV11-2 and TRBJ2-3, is EAGVAQSPRYKIIEKRQSVAFWCNPISGHATLYWYQQILGQGPKLLIQFQNNGVVDDSQLPKDRFSAERLKGVDSTLKIQPAKLEDSAVYLCATGRGTSGREGTQYFGPGTRLTVL.

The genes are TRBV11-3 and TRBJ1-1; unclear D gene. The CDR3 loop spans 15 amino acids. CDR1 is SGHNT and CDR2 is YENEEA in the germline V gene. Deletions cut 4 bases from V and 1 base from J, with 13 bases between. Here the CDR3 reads CASSSPPDGNTEAFF. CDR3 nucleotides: TGTGCCAGCAGCTCCCCCCCGGACGGGAACACTGAAGCTTTCTTT.

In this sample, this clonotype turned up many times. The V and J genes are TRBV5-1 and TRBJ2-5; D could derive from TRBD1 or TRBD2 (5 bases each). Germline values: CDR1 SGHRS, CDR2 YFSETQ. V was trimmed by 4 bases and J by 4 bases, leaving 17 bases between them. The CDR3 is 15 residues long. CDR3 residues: CASSPGTWRAETQYF. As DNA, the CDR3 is TGCGCCAGCAGCCCGGGGACCTGGCGAGCAGAGACCCAGTACTTC.

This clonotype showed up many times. The CDR3 region is CASRLDGWGYTF. Written as DNA, the CDR3 is TGTGCCAGCAGGCTCGACGGTTGGGGCTACACCTTC. The rearrangement links TRBV6-5 to TRBJ1-2; D gene unclear. V lost 6 bases and J lost 8, with 13 bases in between. The CDR3 is 12 residues long. In germline, CDR1 is MNHEY, CDR2 SVGAGI.

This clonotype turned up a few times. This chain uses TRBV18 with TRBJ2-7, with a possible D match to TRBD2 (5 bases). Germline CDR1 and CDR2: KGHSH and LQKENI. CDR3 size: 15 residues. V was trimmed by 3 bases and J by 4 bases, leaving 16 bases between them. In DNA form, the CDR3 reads TGTGCCAGCTCACCGGGAGCCACCTCGGCGTACGAGCAGTACTTC. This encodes CASSPGATSAYEQYF.

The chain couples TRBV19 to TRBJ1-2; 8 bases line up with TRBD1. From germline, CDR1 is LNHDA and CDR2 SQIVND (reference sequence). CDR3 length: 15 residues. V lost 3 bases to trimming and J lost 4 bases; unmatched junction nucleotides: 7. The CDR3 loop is CASSMAGQAFYGYTF. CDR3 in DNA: TGTGCCAGTAGTATGGCGGGACAGGCCTTCTATGGCTACACCTTC. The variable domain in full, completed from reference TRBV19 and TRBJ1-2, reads DGGITQSPKYLFRKEGQNVTLSCEQNLNHDAMYWYRQDPGQGLRLIYYSQIVNDFQKGDIAEGYSVSREKKESFPLTVTSAQKNPTAFYLCASSMAGQAFYGYTFGSGTRLTVV.

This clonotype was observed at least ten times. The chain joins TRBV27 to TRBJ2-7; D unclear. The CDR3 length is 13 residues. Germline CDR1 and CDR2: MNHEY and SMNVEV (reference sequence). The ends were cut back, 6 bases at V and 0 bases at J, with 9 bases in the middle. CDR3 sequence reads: CASRDSFSYEQYF. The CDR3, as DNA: TGTGCCAGCAGAGATAGTTTCTCCTACGAGCAGTACTTC.

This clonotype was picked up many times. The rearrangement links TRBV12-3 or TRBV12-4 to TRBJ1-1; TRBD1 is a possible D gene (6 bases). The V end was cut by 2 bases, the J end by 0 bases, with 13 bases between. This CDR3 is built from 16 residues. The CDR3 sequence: CASSLRTGRLNTEAFF. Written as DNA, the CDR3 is TGTGCCAGCAGTTTAAGAACAGGGAGGTTGAACACTGAAGCTTTCTTT.

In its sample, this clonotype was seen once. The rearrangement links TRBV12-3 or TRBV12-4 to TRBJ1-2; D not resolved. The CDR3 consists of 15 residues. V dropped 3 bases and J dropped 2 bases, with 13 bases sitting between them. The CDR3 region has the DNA TGTGCCAGCAGTTTTGGCCGTAGACTCAACTATGGCTACACCTTC. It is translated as CASSFGRRLNYGYTF.

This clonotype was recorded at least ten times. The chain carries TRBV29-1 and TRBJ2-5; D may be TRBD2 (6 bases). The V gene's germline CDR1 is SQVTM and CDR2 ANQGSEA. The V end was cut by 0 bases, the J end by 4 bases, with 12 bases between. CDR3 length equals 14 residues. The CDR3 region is CSVEEGTGVETQYF. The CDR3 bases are TGCAGCGTTGAAGAAGGGACGGGGGTAGAGACCCAGTACTTC.

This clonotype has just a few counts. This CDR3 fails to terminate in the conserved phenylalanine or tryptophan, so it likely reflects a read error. CDR3 sequence: CASSQDTSANYGYTL. DNA for the CDR3: TGTGCCAGCAGCCAAGATACATCGGCTAACTATGGCTACACCTTA. V and J are TRBV4-2 and TRBJ1-2; D uncertain. The CDR3 extends over 15 amino acids. Germline lookup yields CDR1 LGHNA and CDR2 YNFKEQ. Between the trimmed V and J ends, which lost 0 bases and 0 bases, there was a span of 8 bases.

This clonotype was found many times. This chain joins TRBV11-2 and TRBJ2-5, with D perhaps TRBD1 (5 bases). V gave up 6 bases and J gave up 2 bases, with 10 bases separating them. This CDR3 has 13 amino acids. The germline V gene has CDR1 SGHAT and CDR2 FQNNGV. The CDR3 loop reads CASSLTVQETQYF. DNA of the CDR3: TGTGCCAGCAGTTTGACAGTTCAAGAGACCCAGTACTTC. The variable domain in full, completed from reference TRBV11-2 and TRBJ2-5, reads EAGVAQSPRYKIIEKRQSVAFWCNPISGHATLYWYQQILGQGPKLLIQFQNNGVVDDSQLPKDRFSAERLKGVDSTLKIQPAKLEDSAVYLCASSLTVQETQYFGPGTRLLVL.

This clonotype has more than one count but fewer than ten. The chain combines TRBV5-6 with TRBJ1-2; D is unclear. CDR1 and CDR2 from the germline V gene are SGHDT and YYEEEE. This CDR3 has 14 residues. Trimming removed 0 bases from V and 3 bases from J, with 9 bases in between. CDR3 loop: CASSLAGSYYGYTF. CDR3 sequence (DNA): TGTGCCAGCAGCTTGGCCGGCAGTTACTATGGCTACACCTTC. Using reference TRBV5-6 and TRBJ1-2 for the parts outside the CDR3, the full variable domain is DAGVTQSPTHLIKTRGQQVTLRCSPKSGHDTVSWYQQALGQGPQFIFQYYEEEERQRGNFPDRFSGHQFPNYSSELNVNALLLGDSALYLCASSLAGSYYGYTFGSGTRLTVV.

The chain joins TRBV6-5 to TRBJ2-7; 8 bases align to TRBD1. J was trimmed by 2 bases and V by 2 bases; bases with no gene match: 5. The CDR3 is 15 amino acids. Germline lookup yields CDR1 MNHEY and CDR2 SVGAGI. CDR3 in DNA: TGTGCCAGCAGTTACGCAGGGGGCTATACCTACGAGCAGTACTTC. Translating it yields CASSYAGGYTYEQYF.

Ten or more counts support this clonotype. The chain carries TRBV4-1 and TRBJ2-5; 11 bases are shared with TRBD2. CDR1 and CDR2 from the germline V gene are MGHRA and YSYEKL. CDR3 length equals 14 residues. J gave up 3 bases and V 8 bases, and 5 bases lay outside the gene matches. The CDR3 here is CASRLAGGEETQYF. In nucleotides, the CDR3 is TGCGCCAGCCGGCTAGCGGGAGGTGAAGAGACCCAGTACTTC.

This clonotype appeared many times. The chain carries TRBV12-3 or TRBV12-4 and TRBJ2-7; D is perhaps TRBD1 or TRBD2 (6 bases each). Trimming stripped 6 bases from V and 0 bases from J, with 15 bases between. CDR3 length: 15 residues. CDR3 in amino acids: CASRTTGRSSYEQYF. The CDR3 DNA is TGTGCCAGCAGGACAACAGGGAGGAGCTCCTACGAGCAGTACTTC.